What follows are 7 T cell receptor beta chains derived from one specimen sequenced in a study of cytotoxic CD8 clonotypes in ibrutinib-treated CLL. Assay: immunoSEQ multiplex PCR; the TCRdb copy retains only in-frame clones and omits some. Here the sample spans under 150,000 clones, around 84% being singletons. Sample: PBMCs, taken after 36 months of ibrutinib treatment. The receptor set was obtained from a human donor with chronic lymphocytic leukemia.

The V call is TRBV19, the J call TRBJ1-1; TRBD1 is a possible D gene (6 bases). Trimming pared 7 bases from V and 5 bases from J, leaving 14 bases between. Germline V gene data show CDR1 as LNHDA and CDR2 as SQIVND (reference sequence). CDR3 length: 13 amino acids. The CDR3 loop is CASNYQGRTEAFF. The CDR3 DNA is TGTGCCAGTAATTATCAGGGGAGGACTGAAGCTTTCTTT.

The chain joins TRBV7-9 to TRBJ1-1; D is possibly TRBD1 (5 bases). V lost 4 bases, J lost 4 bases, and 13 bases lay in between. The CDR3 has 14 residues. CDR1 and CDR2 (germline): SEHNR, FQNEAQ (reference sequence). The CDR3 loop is CASSSREQGTEAFF. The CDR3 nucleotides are TGTGCCAGCAGCTCCAGGGAGCAGGGCACTGAAGCTTTCTTT.

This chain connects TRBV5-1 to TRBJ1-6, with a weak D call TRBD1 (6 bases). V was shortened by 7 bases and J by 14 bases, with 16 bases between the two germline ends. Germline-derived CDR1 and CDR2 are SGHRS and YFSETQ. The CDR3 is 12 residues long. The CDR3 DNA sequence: TGCGCCAGCGCCGAGCAGGGGTTGGCCCTCCACTTT. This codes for CASAEQGLALHF. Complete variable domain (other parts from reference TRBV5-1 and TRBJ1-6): KAGVTQTPRYLIKTRGQQVTLSCSPISGHRSVSWYQQTPGQGLQFLFEYFSETQRNKGNFPGRFSGRQFSNSRSEMNVSTLELGDSALYLCASAEQGLALHFGNGTRLTVT.

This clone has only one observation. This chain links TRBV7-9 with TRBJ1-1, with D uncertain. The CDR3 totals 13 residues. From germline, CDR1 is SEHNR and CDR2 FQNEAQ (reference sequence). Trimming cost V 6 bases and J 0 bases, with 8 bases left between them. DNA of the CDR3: TGTGCCAGCAGGGCGGGCATGAACACTGAAGCTTTCTTT. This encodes CASRAGMNTEAFF.

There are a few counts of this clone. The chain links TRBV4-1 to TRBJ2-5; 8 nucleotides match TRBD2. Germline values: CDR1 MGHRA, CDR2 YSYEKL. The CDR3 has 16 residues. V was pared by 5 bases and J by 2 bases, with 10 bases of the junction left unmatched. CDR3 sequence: CASSYSGTSGQETQYF. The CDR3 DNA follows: TGCGCCAGCAGCTACTCCGGGACTAGTGGGCAAGAGACCCAGTACTTC.

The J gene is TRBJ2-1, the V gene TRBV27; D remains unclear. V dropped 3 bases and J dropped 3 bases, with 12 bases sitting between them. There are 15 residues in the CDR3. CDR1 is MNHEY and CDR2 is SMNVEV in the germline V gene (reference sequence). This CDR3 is CASSLSSAIYNEQFF. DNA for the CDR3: TGTGCCAGCAGTTTGTCTAGTGCGATCTACAATGAGCAGTTCTTC.

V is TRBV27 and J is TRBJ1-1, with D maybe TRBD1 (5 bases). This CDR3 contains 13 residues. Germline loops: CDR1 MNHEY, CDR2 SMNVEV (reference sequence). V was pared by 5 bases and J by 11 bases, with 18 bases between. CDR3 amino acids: CASSPQGLQGAFF. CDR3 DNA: TGTGCCAGCAGTCCCCAGGGACTCCAGGGCGCTTTCTTT.